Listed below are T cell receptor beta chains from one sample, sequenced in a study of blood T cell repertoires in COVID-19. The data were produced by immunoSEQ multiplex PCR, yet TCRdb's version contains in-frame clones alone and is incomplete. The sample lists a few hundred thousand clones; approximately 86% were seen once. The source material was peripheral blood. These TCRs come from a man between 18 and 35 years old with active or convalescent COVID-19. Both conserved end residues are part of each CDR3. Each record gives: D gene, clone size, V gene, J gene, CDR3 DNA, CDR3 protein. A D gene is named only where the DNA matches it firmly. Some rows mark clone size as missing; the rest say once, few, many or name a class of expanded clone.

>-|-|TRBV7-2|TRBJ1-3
TGTGCCAGCAGCTTACAAGCCTCTGGAAACACCATATATTTT
CASSLQASGNTIYF
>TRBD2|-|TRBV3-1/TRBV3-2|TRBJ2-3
TGTGCCAGCACCTTTTCCTTGGGACTAGCGGGGTTAGATACGCAGTATTTT
CASTFSLGLAGLDTQYF
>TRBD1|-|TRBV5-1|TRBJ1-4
TGCGCCAGCAGCTTGGGACAGGGTAATCTGGGTGAAAAACTGTTTTTT
CASSLGQGNLGEKLFF
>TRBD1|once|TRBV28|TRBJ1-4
TGTGCCAGCAGTAAGCGACAGGGTAGAGAAAAACTGTTTTTT
CASSKRQGREKLFF
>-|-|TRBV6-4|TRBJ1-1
TGTGCCAGCAGGGAACAGGGCGGATTTAGCACTGAAGCTTTCTTT
CASREQGGFSTEAFF
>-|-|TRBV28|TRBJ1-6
TGTGCCAGCAGTGGTCGGAAACAGGGAACCAATTCACCCCTCCACTTT
CASSGRKQGTNSPLHF
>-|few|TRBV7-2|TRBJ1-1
TGTGCCAGCAGCTTAGCCCCGGGCACTGAAGCTTTCTTT
CASSLAPGTEAFF
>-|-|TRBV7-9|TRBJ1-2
TGTGCCAGCAGCCCAATGACAGGACCTAACTATGGCTACACCTTC
CASSPMTGPNYGYTF
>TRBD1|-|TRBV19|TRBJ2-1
TGTGCCAGCAGACAACTTCAGGGGGATTGGTTCTTC
CASRQLQGDWFF
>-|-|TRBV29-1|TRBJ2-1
TGCAGCGTTGAAGATCATGAGGGCGGCTATGAGCAGTTCTTC
CSVEDHEGGYEQFF
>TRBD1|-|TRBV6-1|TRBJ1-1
TGTGCCAGCAGTTCAACGACAGGGGGAGCTTTCTTT
CASSSTTGGAFF
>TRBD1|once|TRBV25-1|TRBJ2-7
TGTGCCAGCAGTGAATACGGGACAGATTACGAGCAGTACTTC
CASSEYGTDYEQYF
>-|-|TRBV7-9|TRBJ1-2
TGTGCCAGCAGCTTAGCGACAGGACGTGATGGCTACACCTTC
CASSLATGRDGYTF
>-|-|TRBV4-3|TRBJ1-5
TGCGCCAGCAGCCAAGAAGTCAGGGGAGATCAGCCCCAGCATTTT
CASSQEVRGDQPQHF
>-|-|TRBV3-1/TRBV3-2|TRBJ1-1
TGTGCCAGCAGCCAAAGACACGCCCTGAACACTGAAGCTTTCTTT
CASSQRHALNTEAFF
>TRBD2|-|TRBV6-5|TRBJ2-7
TGTGCCAGCAGTTACTCTCGTACCGGGAGGACCGCCGAGCAGTACTTC
CASSYSRTGRTAEQYF
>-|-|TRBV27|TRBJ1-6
TGTGCCAGCAGTTTAGCGAGATCACCCCTCCACTTT
CASSLARSPLHF
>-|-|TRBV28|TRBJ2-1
TGTACCAGCAGTACTACGACAGTTAGAAATGAGCAGTTCTTC
CTSSTTTVRNEQFF
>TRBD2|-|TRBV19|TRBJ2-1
TGTGCCAGTACGGCTAGCGGGAGGGTTGGGCAGTTCTTC
CASTASGRVGQFF
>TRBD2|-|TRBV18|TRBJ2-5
TGTGCCAGCTCACCAAAACTAGCGGGGAACCAAGAGACCCAGTACTTC
CASSPKLAGNQETQYF
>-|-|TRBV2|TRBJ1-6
TGTGCCAGCAGTGAAAGGCAGGGGCATAATTCACCCCTCCACTTT
CASSERQGHNSPLHF
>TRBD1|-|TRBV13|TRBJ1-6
TGTGCCAGCAGCTCCCGTGGAAAGACAGGGGAGACTTCACCCCTCCACTTT
CASSSRGKTGETSPLHF